A single sample is the source of the 20 T cell receptor beta chains below, sequenced in a study of CD8+CD57+ T cells in acquired aplastic anemia. TCR beta VDJ and CDR3 were profiled, and genomic DNA was the template. A single record per CDR3 protein comes from TCRdb applying MiXCR to the reads. Among just over 450,000 distinct CDR3 sequences listed, around 30% were seen once. The sequenced patients had an expansion of CD8+CD57+ cells seen by flow cytometry. The sample was sorted CD4+, CD8+, or CD8+CD57+ T cells (not recorded which) from PBMCs. All receptors derive from a human donor with aplastic anemia.

Comments on this clonotype: A clone one base away is much larger, so this may be a read error. The chain is built from TRBV5-1 and TRBJ1-2, with a tentative D call TRBD1 (6 bases). Germline CDR1 and CDR2: SGHRS and YFSETQ. This CDR3 is 14 amino acids long. The CDR3 nucleotides are TGCGCCAGCAGCCAGGACGGGGGCGGCTATGGCTACGCCTTC. Translation: CASSQDGGGYGYAF.

This clonotype has a count of ten or more. V and J are TRBV9 and TRBJ2-5; D not resolved. The V and J ends lost 1 base and 5 bases respectively, with 3 bases between them. This CDR3 has 11 residues. Germline loops: CDR1 SGDLS, CDR2 YYNGEE. CDR3 in DNA: TGTGCCAGCAGCGTAAGTGAGACCCAGTACTTC. This codes for CASSVSETQYF.

The count of this clonotype is one. The chain recombines TRBV6-1 with TRBJ2-7; 9 bases align to TRBD1. J was trimmed by 5 bases and V by 5 bases; bases with no gene match: 10. The germline gives CDR1 MNHNS, CDR2 SASEGT. CDR3 length: 15 residues. This CDR3 is CASSSLGQGMDEQYF. CDR3 bases: TGTGCCAGCAGTAGCTTGGGACAGGGAATGGACGAGCAGTACTTC.

V gene TRBV10-3 combines with J gene TRBJ2-7; 12 bases align to TRBD1. Germline lookup yields CDR1 ENHRY and CDR2 SYGVKD. The junction had 6 bases not matched to a gene; V was cut back by 6 bases and J by 3 bases. The CDR3 loop spans 15 amino acids. The CDR3 DNA reads TGTGCCATCAGGAGTGGGACAGGGGGCATCTACGAGCAGTACTTC. This gives the protein CAIRSGTGGIYEQYF.

This clonotype was detected a few times. The J gene is TRBJ2-2, the V gene TRBV7-9; 7 bases agree with TRBD2. This CDR3 region has 15 residues. Germline-derived CDR1 and CDR2 are SEHNR and FQNEAQ (reference sequence). V gave up 2 bases and J gave up 0 bases; unmatched junction bases: 0. CDR3 nucleotide sequence: TGTGCCAGCAGCTTACTAGCGGCGAACACCGGGGAGCTGTTTTTT. It yields the protein CASSLLAANTGELFF.

The gene calls are TRBV29-1 and TRBJ1-1, with D possibly matching TRBD1 (6 bases). V shed 1 base and J shed 3 bases, with 21 bases lying between them. This CDR3 region has 17 residues. CDR1 and CDR2 (germline): SQVTM, ANQGSEA. The CDR3 DNA is TGCAGCGTTGAAGGGGGGGGGGCTGGGCAGGCCGACACTGAAGCTTTCTTT. Translated, it gives CSVEGGGAGQADTEAFF. The complete variable domain, with remaining parts taken from reference TRBV29-1 and TRBJ1-1, reads SAVISQKPSRDICQRGTSLTIQCQVDSQVTMMFWYRQQPGQSLTLIATANQGSEATYESGFVIDKFPISRPNLTFSTLTVSNMSPEDSSIYLCSVEGGGAGQADTEAFFGQGTRLTVV.

Comments on this clonotype: At one end the junction does not follow the germline gene, possibly because of a read error. The genes are TRBV10-3 and TRBJ1-6; no clear D. Germline loops: CDR1 ENHRY, CDR2 SYGVKD. CDR3 size: 16 residues. The CDR3 reads CASSETTTENNSPLHF. In nucleotides, the CDR3 is TGTGCCAGCAGTGAAACGACTACAGAGAATAATTCACCCCTCCACTTT.

As DNA, the CDR3 is TGTGCCAGCAGTACCCAGGAGGACACTGAAGCTTTCTTT. Residues: CASSTQEDTEAFF. The chain couples TRBV12-3 or TRBV12-4 to TRBJ1-1; D gene unclear. The CDR3 is 13 residues long. Trimming pared 5 bases from V and 3 bases from J, leaving 10 bases between.

This clonotype was observed a few times. The V gene is TRBV4-3, the J gene TRBJ1-2; no clear D gene. The V gene lost 0 bases and the J gene lost 8 bases, with 19 bases spanning the gap. Germline CDR1 LGHNA, CDR2 YSLEER. CDR3 size: 16 residues. CDR3 loop: CASSQDRRQLTMGYTF. The CDR3 coding sequence is TGCGCCAGCAGCCAAGATAGGAGACAACTAACTATGGGCTACACCTTC.

The chain employs TRBV25-1 and TRBJ1-6; 11 positions match TRBD1. The CDR3 sequence is 16 residues long. V was clipped by 6 bases and J by 9 bases; unmatched bases: 10. Germline CDR1 reads MGHDK; CDR2 reads SYGVNS. The CDR3 loop is CASSSGQGASGSPLHF. The CDR3 DNA is TGTGCCAGCAGCAGTGGACAGGGGGCGTCAGGTTCACCCCTCCACTTT.

The chain employs TRBV27 and TRBJ2-7, with 8 bases identical to TRBD1. Looked up from germline, CDR1 is MNHEY and CDR2 is SMNVEV (reference sequence). There are 13 residues in the CDR3. J was trimmed by 6 bases and V by 6 bases; bases with no gene match: 7. CDR3 DNA: TGTGCCAGCAGCTTACCTACAGGGGGCGAGCAGTACTTC. This encodes CASSLPTGGEQYF.

The chain is built from TRBV29-1 and TRBJ1-2; 8 nucleotides agree with TRBD1. J lost 5 bases, V lost 3 bases, and 11 bases had no gene match. The CDR3 sequence is 15 residues long. CDR1 and CDR2 (germline): SQVTM, ANQGSEA. The CDR3 reads CSVDGGQGVKYGYTF. The CDR3 coding sequence is TGCAGCGTTGATGGCGGACAGGGTGTGAAATATGGCTACACCTTC.

Remarks on this clonotype: One junction end disagrees with the germline gene, perhaps due to a read error. V is TRBV14 and J is TRBJ2-1; D not certain. Germline CDR1 is SGHDN and CDR2 is FVKESK. This CDR3 contains 14 residues. The CDR3 is CASSEEGPLDEQFF. CDR3 nucleotide sequence: TGTGCCAGCAGCGAAGAAGGTCCACTCGATGAGCAGTTCTTC.

This clonotype was counted between two and nine times. This sequence joins TRBV5-1 and TRBJ1-1, with a weak D call TRBD1 (6 bases). Germline CDR1 is SGHRS and CDR2 is YFSETQ. V dropped 2 bases and J dropped 6 bases, with 11 bases sitting between them. The length of the CDR3 is 13 residues. The CDR3 nucleotides are TGCGCCAGCAGCTTTCACAGGGAAGCTGAAGCTTTCTTT. Encoded protein: CASSFHREAEAFF.

This chain links TRBV7-2 with TRBJ2-5; no firm D call. V dropped 1 base and J dropped 5 bases, with 11 bases sitting between them. Germline CDR1 is SGHTA and CDR2 is FQGNSA. The CDR3 sequence is 14 residues long. The CDR3 sequence is CASSLGGERETQYF. The CDR3 DNA reads as TGTGCCAGCAGCTTAGGCGGCGAGAGGGAGACCCAGTACTTC. Full variable domain (missing parts from reference TRBV7-2 and TRBJ2-5): GAGVSQSPSNKVTEKGKDVELRCDPISGHTALYWYRQSLGQGLEFLIYFQGNSAPDKSGLPSDRFSAERTGGSVSTLTIQRTQQEDSAVYLCASSLGGERETQYFGPGTRLLVL.

This rearrangement joins TRBV7-9 to TRBJ1-1; weak D call: TRBD1 (6 bases). V was trimmed by 5 bases and J by 3 bases, leaving 13 bases between them. This CDR3 comprises 14 residues. Looked up from germline, CDR1 is SEHNR and CDR2 is FQNEAQ (reference sequence). In DNA, the CDR3 is TGTGCCAGCAGCGACGTAGGGGGGGACACTGAAGCTTTCTTT. Encoded protein: CASSDVGGDTEAFF.

The chain couples TRBV15 to TRBJ1-1, with D perhaps matching TRBD1 (6 bases). Trimming cost V 1 base and J 1 base, with 13 bases left between them. The length of the CDR3 is 16 residues. Germline V gene lookup returns CDR1 LNHNV and CDR2 YYDKDF (reference sequence). CDR3 sequence (DNA): TGTGCCACCAGCAGAGTAACCGGGACATCGAACACTGAAGCTTTCTTT. This encodes CATSRVTGTSNTEAFF.

This clonotype was seen ten or more times. This rearrangement joins TRBV4-2 to TRBJ1-2, with D possibly matching TRBD1 (5 bases). CDR3 length equals 14 residues. The ends were cut back, 0 bases at V and 4 bases at J, with 9 bases in the middle. CDR1 is LGHNA, CDR2 YNFKEQ, per germline. The CDR3 is CASSQDGTSYGYTF. CDR3 sequence (DNA): TGTGCCAGCAGCCAAGATGGGACCAGCTATGGCTACACCTTC.

In this sample, this clonotype turned up many times. The chain recombines TRBV7-2 with TRBJ2-7, with 10 bases matching TRBD2. The germline V gene has CDR1 SGHTA and CDR2 FQGNSA. V dropped 5 bases and J dropped 3; count of bases not matched to a gene: 7. The CDR3 contains 15 residues. CDR3: CASSLSGGPHYEQYF. The CDR3 nucleotides read TGTGCCAGCAGCCTTAGCGGGGGGCCCCACTACGAGCAGTACTTC.

The CDR3 nucleotides are TGTGCCAGCACCCTTGAGTCCGGGGGGTACGAGCAGTACTTC. This encodes CASTLESGGYEQYF. The rearrangement links TRBV7-2 to TRBJ2-7, with 7 bases matching TRBD2. CDR1 and CDR2 (germline): SGHTA, FQGNSA. V was pared by 7 bases and J by 4 bases, with 10 bases of the junction left unmatched. The CDR3 has 14 amino acids.